Listed below are T cell receptor beta chains from one sample, sequenced in a study of neurological immune-mediated disorders. One entry per CDR3 protein results from TCRdb running MiXCR on the 5' RACE reads. The sample yields roughly 60,000 distinct CDR3 sequences, under 5% seen once. Sequences were obtained from PBMCs. The receptors here all came from a woman aged 50 to 65 with multiple sclerosis. The CDR3 runs from the conserved cysteine through the conserved F or W. The order of the fields is V gene, D gene, CDR3 length, J gene, CDR3 protein. D genes are given only for firm matches.

TRBV5-1,.,12,TRBJ1-1,CASSPDGTEAFF
TRBV5-1,TRBD1,15,TRBJ1-5,CASSLTGGEVQPQHF
TRBV4-2,.,13,TRBJ2-1,CASSQDGAGEQFF
TRBV29-1,TRBD2,14,TRBJ2-1,CSVETSGGAYEQFF
TRBV12-3/TRBV12-4,.,14,TRBJ1-5,CASSERVSNQPQHF
TRBV20-1,.,12,TRBJ2-7,CSASPGGIEQYF
TRBV5-6,TRBD1,14,TRBJ1-5,CASSRDRNNQPQNF
TRBV25-1,TRBD1,14,TRBJ1-6,CASSPTGGDSPLNF
TRBV7-2,.,13,TRBJ2-7,CASSLRATYEQYF
TRBV20-1,.,14,TRBJ2-2,CSASAPSRTGELFF
TRBV20-1,.,12,TRBJ2-7,CSASSQSYEQYF
TRBV6-4,TRBD1,15,TRBJ1-4,CASSERGTGNEKLFF
TRBV5-5,.,15,TRBJ2-2,CASSLVLANTGELFF
TRBV25-1,TRBD1,15,TRBJ1-5,CTSSPKGQGGQPQHF
TRBV15,.,13,TRBJ1-4,CATRGGIVEKLFF
TRBV5-5,TRBD1,15,TRBJ2-7,CASSFRDRELYEQYF
TRBV6-2/TRBV6-3,.,12,TRBJ1-1,CASSYKGTEAFF
TRBV25-1,.,15,TRBJ1-6,CASSEEVLGNSPLHF
TRBV7-8,.,15,TRBJ1-5,CASTMRGGMNQPQNF